What follows are 10 T cell receptor beta chains derived from one specimen sequenced in a study of shared clonotypes between healthy human individuals. The method was immunoSEQ multiplex PCR; TCRdb's version includes in-frame clones alone and lacks a portion of them. This sample has more than 2,000,000 clones, with approximately 93% found just once. Sequencing used naive CD4+ T cells from PBMCs. The subset here: CD45RA+ positively selected. Every receptor here comes from a man aged 18-30 years in good health. Some clones in this sample may be carry-over from other donors' samples.

The chain combines TRBV7-2 with TRBJ2-7; 9 nucleotides line up with TRBD1. Germline V gives CDR1 SGHTA, CDR2 FQGNSA. The CDR3 is made up of 15 amino acids. V lost 5 bases, J lost 0 bases, and 5 bases stayed unmatched. The CDR3 nucleotides are TGTGCCAGCAGCAACCGGGACAGGGACTCCTACGAGCAGTACTTC. Amino acids: CASSNRDRDSYEQYF. Filled out from reference TRBV7-2 and TRBJ2-7, the complete variable domain reads GAGVSQSPSNKVTEKGKDVELRCDPISGHTALYWYRQSLGQGLEFLIYFQGNSAPDKSGLPSDRFSAERTGGSVSTLTIQRTQQEDSAVYLCASSNRDRDSYEQYFGPGTRLTVT.

This chain uses TRBV5-4 with TRBJ1-1; the D gene is possibly TRBD1 (6 bases). This CDR3 spans 13 amino acids. In germline, CDR1 is SGHNT, CDR2 YYREEE (reference sequence). V lost 0 bases, J lost 6 bases, and 9 bases lay in between. CDR3 nucleotides: TGTGCCAGCAGCTTGGGGACAGTTCCTGAAGCTTTCTTT. The encoded protein is CASSLGTVPEAFF.

The chain employs TRBV28 and TRBJ1-2; tentative D call: TRBD1 (6 bases). V was clipped by 3 bases and J by 4 bases, with 12 bases between them. CDR3 length: 14 amino acids. Germline V gene lookup returns CDR1 MDHEN and CDR2 SYDVKM. The CDR3 loop reads CASSLEDRSYGYTF. In DNA, the CDR3 is TGTGCCAGCAGTTTGGAAGACAGGTCCTATGGCTACACCTTC.

The chain recombines TRBV4-1 with TRBJ2-1; 8 positions agree with TRBD1. CDR1 is MGHRA and CDR2 is YSYEKL in the germline V gene. The CDR3 totals 15 residues. V lost 4 bases, J lost 5 bases, and 7 bases stayed unmatched. The DNA of the CDR3 is TGCGCCAGCAGCCCAGGACAGGGTATGGACAATGAGCAGTTCTTC. Protein sequence: CASSPGQGMDNEQFF.

Of note for this clone: Relative to the germline gene, one junction end is altered; a read error may explain this. The sample contains more than one DNA sequence encoding this CDR3. This sequence joins TRBV27 and TRBJ2-7; D might be TRBD1 or TRBD2, each matching 5 bases. Germline loops: CDR1 MNHEY, CDR2 SMNVEV (reference sequence). CDR3 size: 15 residues. CDR3 residues: CASSPLNRRNYEQYF. In DNA, the CDR3 is TGTGCCAGCAGTCCCCTCAACAGGAGGAACTACGAGCAGTATTTC.

V gene TRBV6-5 combines with J gene TRBJ1-2; TRBD1 might be the D (6 bases). V was pared by 2 bases and J by 7 bases, with 11 bases between. Germline V gives CDR1 MNHEY, CDR2 SVGAGI. The CDR3 is 13 residues long. CDR3 sequence reads: CASSYVTGLGYTF. CDR3 coding DNA: TGTGCCAGCAGTTACGTTACAGGGCTTGGCTACACCTTC.

V and J are TRBV7-3 and TRBJ2-3; D uncertain. Trimming removed 5 bases from V and 6 bases from J, with 6 bases in between. This CDR3 has 11 amino acids. CDR1 SGHTA and CDR2 FQGTGA come from the germline V gene. CDR3 region: CASSPQDTQYF. The DNA for the CDR3 is TGTGCCAGCAGCCCACAGGATACGCAGTATTTT.

The CDR3 is CASSRDGARGYTF. The CDR3 DNA follows: TGTGCCAGCAGTCGGGATGGAGCGAGGGGCTACACCTTC. The chain combines TRBV7-9 with TRBJ1-2; no firm D call. The CDR3 is 13 residues long. V was cut by 6 bases and J by 8 bases, with 16 bases left in between. CDR1 and CDR2 from the germline V gene are SEHNR and FQNEAQ (reference sequence). The complete variable domain, with remaining parts taken from reference TRBV7-9 and TRBJ1-2, reads DTGVSQNPRHKITKRGQNVTFRCDPISEHNRLYWYRQTLGQGPEFLTYFQNEAQLEKSRLLSDRFSAERPKGSFSTLEIQRTEQGDSAMYLCASSRDGARGYTFGSGTRLTVV.

This clone appeared a single time. V gene TRBV13 combines with J gene TRBJ1-4, with TRBD1 matching over 8 bases. With V trimmed by 7 bases and J by 5 bases, 3 bases remained unmatched. The CDR3 has 13 amino acids. CDR1 and CDR2 (germline): PRHDT, FYEKMQ (reference sequence). CDR3 DNA: TGTGCCAGCAAAGGGACAGGAAATGAAAAACTGTTTTTT. Protein product: CASKGTGNEKLFF.

The genes are TRBV11-1 and TRBJ2-7; 8 nucleotides match TRBD2. V gave up 5 bases and J gave up 5 bases; unmatched junction bases: 11. The CDR3 extends over 15 amino acids. CDR1 is SGHAT, CDR2 FQDESV, per germline (reference sequence). CDR3 nucleotides: TGTGCCAGCAGCCCGCCGGGACTAGGTCTCAACGAGCAGTACTTC. Protein: CASSPPGLGLNEQYF.